The 12 T cell receptor beta chains listed next were all sequenced from one sample in a study of CD8+ T cells in alopecia areata. cDNA reverse transcribed from extracted RNA served as the sequencing template. TCRdb's table, derived via immunoSEQ multiplex PCR, lists solely in-frame clones and lacks some. Altogether some 150,000 clones are present, around half being singletons, with the ten largest covering roughly 21%. Sequencing was performed on CD8+ T cells sorted from blood, taken at week 0. The receptors were gathered from a human donor with alopecia areata.

The chain combines TRBV5-6 with TRBJ2-3; TRBD1 matches 9 bases. V shed 2 bases and J 6 bases; nucleotides not matched to a gene: 10. This CDR3 has 16 residues. Germline V gene sequence: CDR1 SGHDT, CDR2 YYEEEE. The CDR3 here is CASSFYLGQGHDTQYF. CDR3 sequence (DNA): TGTGCCAGCAGCTTCTACCTGGGACAGGGTCACGATACGCAGTATTTT.

The chain uses TRBV6-5 and TRBJ1-6, with 9 bases matching TRBD1. The CDR3 spans 15 residues. Germline loops: CDR1 MNHEY, CDR2 SVGAGI. Losses at the gene ends were 5 bases for V and 10 bases for J; bases not matched to a gene: 9. For the CDR3, the DNA is TGTGCCAGCAGTCCCCAGGACAGGGGAGGATCACCCCTCCACTTT. It translates to CASSPQDRGGSPLHF.

The J gene is TRBJ1-5, the V gene TRBV23-1; D unclear. TRBV23-1 is placed among ORFs of uncertain function. The length of the CDR3 is 19 residues. Trimming took off 4 bases at V and 2 bases at J, with 24 bases between the two ends. The CDR3 DNA follows: TGCGCCAGCAGTCGGCAGTCCAGACACGCAAGGGATGGCAATCAGCCCCAGCATTTT. Its protein product is CASSRQSRHARDGNQPQHF.

This clone was detected a few times. The chain links TRBV5-1 to TRBJ1-4, with D unclear. Deletions cut 0 bases from V and 4 bases from J, with 4 bases between. The germline CDR1 and CDR2 sequences are SGHRS and YFSETQ. The CDR3 covers 13 residues. The CDR3 DNA reads TGCGCCAGCAGCTTGGCCAGTAATGAAAAACTGTTTTTT. This gives the protein CASSLASNEKLFF.

This clone was counted between two and nine times. The CDR3 DNA sequence: TGTGCTAGTGTAGAGGGGTTGGGCTACACCTTC. It specifies CASVEGLGYTF. The rearrangement links TRBV12-5 to TRBJ1-2, with D possibly being TRBD1 (5 bases). Trimming cost V 7 bases and J 8 bases, with 11 bases left between them. The CDR3 totals 11 residues. Per germline, CDR1 LGHNT and CDR2 FRNRAP. Full variable domain (rest looked up from reference TRBV12-5 and TRBJ1-2): DARVTQTPRHKVTEMGQEVTMRCQPILGHNTVFWYRQTMMQGLELLAYFRNRAPLDDSGMPKDRFSAEMPDATLATLKIQPSEPRDSAVYFCASVEGLGYTFGSGTRLTVV.

This chain's CDR3 is CSAEGGVNTEAFF. CDR3 sequence (DNA): TGCAGCGCCGAGGGGGGAGTGAACACTGAAGCTTTCTTT. The chain has TRBV29-1 and TRBJ1-1; weak D call: TRBD1 (6 bases). V lost 7 bases, J lost 0 bases, and 12 bases lay in between. The CDR3 has 13 residues. In germline, CDR1 is SQVTM, CDR2 ANQGSEA.

Only a few counts were recorded for this clone. This rearrangement joins TRBV10-3 to TRBJ1-2, with D uncertain. Per germline, CDR1 ENHRY and CDR2 SYGVKD. The V and J ends lost 6 bases and 8 bases respectively, with 10 bases between them. The CDR3 covers 11 residues. This CDR3 reads CAISSSRGYTF. The CDR3 DNA follows: TGTGCCATCAGCAGCAGTCGCGGCTACACCTTC.

This clone has a handful of counts. The gene calls are TRBV27 and TRBJ2-3; 10 bases are a match to TRBD1. Unmatched junction bases numbered 9, after V lost 6 bases and J lost 0 bases. Germline V gene sequence: CDR1 MNHEY, CDR2 SMNVEV (reference sequence). The CDR3 spans 17 residues. The CDR3 bases are TGTGCCAGCAGGCCCGGGACAGGGGTTAGGAGCACAGATACGCAGTATTTT. Protein sequence: CASRPGTGVRSTDTQYF.

The gene calls are TRBV7-8 and TRBJ2-3; D call uncertain. Per the germline V gene, CDR1 is SGHVS and CDR2 is FQNEAQ. Trimming removed 2 bases from V and 2 bases from J, with 11 bases in between. The CDR3 runs to 15 residues. The CDR3 is CASSLSLDPTDTQYF. The CDR3 DNA follows: TGTGCCAGCAGCTTATCTTTGGACCCCACAGATACGCAGTATTTT.

The chain carries TRBV27 and TRBJ2-2, with TRBD2 as a possible D gene (5 bases). CDR3 size: 13 residues. Germline assignment: CDR1 MNHEY and CDR2 SMNVEV (reference sequence). The ends were cut back, 6 bases at V and 7 bases at J, with 12 bases in the middle. The CDR3 here is CASSPADDGELFF. The DNA of the CDR3 is TGTGCCAGCAGCCCAGCGGACGACGGGGAGCTGTTTTTT.

The gene calls are TRBV29-1 and TRBJ1-1; D remains unclear. Trimming removed 5 bases from V and 8 bases from J, with 9 bases in between. CDR1 SQVTM and CDR2 ANQGSEA come from the germline V gene. This CDR3 is 10 amino acids long. Written as DNA, the CDR3 is TGCAGCGTTCAGCGAGGGGAAGCTTTCTTT. It translates to CSVQRGEAFF.

This chain links TRBV30 with TRBJ2-5, with 9 positions matching TRBD2. The germline V gene has CDR1 GTSNPN and CDR2 SVGIG (reference sequence). V lost 0 bases and J lost 1; bases outside the gene matches: 3. This CDR3 spans 15 amino acids. Here the CDR3 reads CAWSVAGGLQETQYF. CDR3 sequence (DNA): TGTGCCTGGAGTGTAGCGGGGGGCCTCCAAGAGACCCAGTACTTC.